This T cell receptor beta chain was retrieved from a study of shared clonotypes between healthy human individuals. Sequenced by immunoSEQ multiplex PCR; TCRdb stores in-frame clones only, minus some. The sample lists 740,000 or so clones, 73% occurring once. The sequence came from a woman aged 25 to 39 in good health. Material: memory CD4+ T cells sorted from blood. Subset described: CD45RA-negative fraction.

This chain's CDR3 is CASSIDQRLAAYNEQFF. CDR3 DNA sequence: TGTGCCAGTAGTATAGACCAACGACTAGCGGCGTACAATGAGCAGTTCTTC. The chain has TRBV19 and TRBJ2-1, with 9 bases that match TRBD2. The CDR3 is 17 amino acids. V was clipped by 0 bases and J by 4 bases; unmatched bases: 7. CDR1 is LNHDA and CDR2 is SQIVND in the germline V gene (reference sequence).